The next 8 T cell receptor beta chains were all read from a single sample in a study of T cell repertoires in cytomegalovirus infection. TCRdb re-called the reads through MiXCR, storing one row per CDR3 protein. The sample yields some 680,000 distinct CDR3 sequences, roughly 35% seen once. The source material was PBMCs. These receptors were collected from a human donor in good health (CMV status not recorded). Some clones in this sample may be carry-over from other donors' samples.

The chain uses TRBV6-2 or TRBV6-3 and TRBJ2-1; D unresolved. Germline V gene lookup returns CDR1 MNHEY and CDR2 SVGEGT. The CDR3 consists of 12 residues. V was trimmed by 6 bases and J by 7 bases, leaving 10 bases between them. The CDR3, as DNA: TGTGCCAGCAGCCTAAGCTGGAATGAGCAGTTCTTC. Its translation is CASSLSWNEQFF.

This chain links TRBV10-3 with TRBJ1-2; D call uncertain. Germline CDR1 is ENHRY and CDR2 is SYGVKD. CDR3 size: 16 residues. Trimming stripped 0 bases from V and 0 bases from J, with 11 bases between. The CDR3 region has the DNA TGTGCCATCAGTGAGTCGAGAGGACGTTCTAACTATGGCTACACCTTC. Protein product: CAISESRGRSNYGYTF.

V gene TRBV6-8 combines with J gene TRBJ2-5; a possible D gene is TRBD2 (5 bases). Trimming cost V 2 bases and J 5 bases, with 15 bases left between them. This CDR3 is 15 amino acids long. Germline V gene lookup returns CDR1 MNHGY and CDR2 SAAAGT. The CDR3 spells CASSYIGVLGETQYF. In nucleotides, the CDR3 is TGTGCCAGCAGTTACATCGGGGTTTTGGGGGAGACCCAGTACTTC.

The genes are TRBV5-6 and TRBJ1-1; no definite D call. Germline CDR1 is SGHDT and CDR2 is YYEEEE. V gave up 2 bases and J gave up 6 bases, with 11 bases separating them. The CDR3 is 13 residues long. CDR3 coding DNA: TGTGCCAGCAGCTTTCCCCGGGGTCCTGAAGCTTTCTTT. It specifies CASSFPRGPEAFF.

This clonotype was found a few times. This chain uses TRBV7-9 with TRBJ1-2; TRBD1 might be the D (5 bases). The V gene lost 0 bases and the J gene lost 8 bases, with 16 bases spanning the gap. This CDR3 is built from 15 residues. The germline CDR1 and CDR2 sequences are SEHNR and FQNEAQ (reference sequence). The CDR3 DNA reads TGTGCCAGCAGCTTAGCGCTCGGGACGTCAGTCGGCTACACCTTC. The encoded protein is CASSLALGTSVGYTF. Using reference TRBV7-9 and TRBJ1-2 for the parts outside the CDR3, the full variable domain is DTGVSQNPRHKITKRGQNVTFRCDPISEHNRLYWYRQTLGQGPEFLTYFQNEAQLEKSRLLSDRFSAERPKGSFSTLEIQRTEQGDSAMYLCASSLALGTSVGYTFGSGTRLTVV.

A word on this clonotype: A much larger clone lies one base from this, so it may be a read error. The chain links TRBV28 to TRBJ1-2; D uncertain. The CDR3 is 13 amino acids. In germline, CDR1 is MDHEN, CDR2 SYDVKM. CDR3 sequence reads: CASSLATNYGYPF. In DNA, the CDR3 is TGTGCCAGCAGTTTAGCGACTAACTATGGCTACCCCTTC.

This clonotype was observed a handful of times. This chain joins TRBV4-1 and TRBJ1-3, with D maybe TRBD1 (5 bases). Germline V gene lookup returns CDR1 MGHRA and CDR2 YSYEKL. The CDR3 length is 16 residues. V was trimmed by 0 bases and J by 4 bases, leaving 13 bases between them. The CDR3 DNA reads TGCGCCAGCAGCCAAGATCTTCGGGGACGAGGAAACACCATATATTTT. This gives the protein CASSQDLRGRGNTIYF.

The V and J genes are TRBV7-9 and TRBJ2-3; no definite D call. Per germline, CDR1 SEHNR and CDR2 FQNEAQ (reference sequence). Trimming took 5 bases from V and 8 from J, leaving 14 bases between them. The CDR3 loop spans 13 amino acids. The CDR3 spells CASSPQSKSTQYF. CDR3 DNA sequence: TGTGCCAGCAGCCCGCAGAGCAAGAGTACGCAGTATTTT.